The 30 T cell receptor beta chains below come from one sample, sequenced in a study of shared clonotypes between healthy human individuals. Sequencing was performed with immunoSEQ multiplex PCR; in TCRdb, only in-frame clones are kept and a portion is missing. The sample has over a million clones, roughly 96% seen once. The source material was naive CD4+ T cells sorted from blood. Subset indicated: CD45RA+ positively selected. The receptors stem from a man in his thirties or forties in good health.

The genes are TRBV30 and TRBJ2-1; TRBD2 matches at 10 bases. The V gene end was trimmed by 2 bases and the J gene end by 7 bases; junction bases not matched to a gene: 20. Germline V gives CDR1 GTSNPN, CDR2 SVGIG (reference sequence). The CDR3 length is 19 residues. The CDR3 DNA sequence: TGTGCCTGGAGTAGGGCCTGGGGGGCTAGCGGGAGCGAGTTAAATGAGCAGTTCTTC. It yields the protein CAWSRAWGASGSELNEQFF. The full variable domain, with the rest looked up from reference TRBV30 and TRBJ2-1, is SQTIHQWPATLVQPVGSPLSLECTVEGTSNPNLYWYRQAAGRGLQLLFYSVGIGQISSEVPQNLSASRPQDRQFILSSKKLLLSDSGFYLCAWSRAWGASGSELNEQFFGPGTRLTVL.

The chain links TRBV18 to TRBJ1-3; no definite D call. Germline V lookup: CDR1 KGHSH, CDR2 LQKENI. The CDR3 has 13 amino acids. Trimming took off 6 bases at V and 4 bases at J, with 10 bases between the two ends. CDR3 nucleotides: TGTGCCAGCTCGCTAATCTCAGGAAACACCATATATTTT. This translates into CASSLISGNTIYF.

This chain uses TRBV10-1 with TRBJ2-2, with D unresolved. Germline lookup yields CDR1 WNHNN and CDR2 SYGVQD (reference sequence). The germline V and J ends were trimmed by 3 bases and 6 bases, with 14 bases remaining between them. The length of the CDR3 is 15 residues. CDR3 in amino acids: CASSERVAAPGELFF. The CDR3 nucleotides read TGCGCCAGCAGTGAAAGGGTCGCTGCTCCCGGGGAGCTGTTTTTT.

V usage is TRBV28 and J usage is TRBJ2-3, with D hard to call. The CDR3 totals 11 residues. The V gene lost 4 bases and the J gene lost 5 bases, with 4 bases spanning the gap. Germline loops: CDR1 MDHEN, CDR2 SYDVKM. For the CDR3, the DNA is TGTGCCAGCAGTTCACTAGATACGCAGTATTTT. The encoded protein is CASSSLDTQYF.

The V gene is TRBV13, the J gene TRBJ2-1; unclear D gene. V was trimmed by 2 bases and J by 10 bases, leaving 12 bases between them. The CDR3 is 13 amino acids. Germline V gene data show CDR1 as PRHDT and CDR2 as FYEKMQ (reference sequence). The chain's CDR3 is CASSLLDPREQFF. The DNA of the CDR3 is TGTGCCAGCAGCTTATTGGACCCCCGGGAGCAGTTCTTC.

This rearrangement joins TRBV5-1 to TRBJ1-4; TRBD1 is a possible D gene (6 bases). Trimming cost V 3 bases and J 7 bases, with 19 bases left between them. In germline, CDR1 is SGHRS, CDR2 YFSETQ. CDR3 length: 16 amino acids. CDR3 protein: CASSWGAGKRGEKLFF. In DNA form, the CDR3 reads TGCGCCAGCAGCTGGGGGGCGGGCAAACGCGGTGAAAAACTGTTTTTT.

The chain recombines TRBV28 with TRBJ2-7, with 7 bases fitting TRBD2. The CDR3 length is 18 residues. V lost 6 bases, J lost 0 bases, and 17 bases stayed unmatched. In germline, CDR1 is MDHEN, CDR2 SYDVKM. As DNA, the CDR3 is TGTGCCAGCAGGGGACTTAGCGAGCGGGACGTTAGCTCCTACGAGCAGTACTTC. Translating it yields CASRGLSERDVSSYEQYF.

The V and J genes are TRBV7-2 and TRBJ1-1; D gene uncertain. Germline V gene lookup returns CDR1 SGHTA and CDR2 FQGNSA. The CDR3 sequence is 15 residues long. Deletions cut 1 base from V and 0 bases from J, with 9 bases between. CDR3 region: CASSLDFGVNTEAFF. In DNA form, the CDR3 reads TGTGCCAGCAGCTTAGATTTCGGGGTGAACACTGAAGCTTTCTTT.

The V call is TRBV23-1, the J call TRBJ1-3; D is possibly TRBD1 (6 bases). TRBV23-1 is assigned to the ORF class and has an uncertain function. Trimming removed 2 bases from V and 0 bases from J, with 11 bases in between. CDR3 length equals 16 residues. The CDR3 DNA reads TGCGCCAGCAGTCAAATGGGGGCCTCCTCTGGAAACACCATATATTTT. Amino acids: CASSQMGASSGNTIYF.

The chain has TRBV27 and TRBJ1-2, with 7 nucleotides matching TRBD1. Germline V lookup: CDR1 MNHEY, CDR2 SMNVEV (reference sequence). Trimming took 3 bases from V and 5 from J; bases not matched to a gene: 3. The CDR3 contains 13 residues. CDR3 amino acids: CASSFQGDYGYTF. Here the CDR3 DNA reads TGTGCCAGCAGTTTCCAGGGGGATTATGGCTACACCTTC.

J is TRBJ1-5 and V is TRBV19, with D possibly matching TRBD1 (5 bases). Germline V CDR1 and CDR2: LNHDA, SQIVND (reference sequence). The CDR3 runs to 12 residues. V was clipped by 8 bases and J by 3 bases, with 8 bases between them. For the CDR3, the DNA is TGTGCCAGTGGGGCCGTCAATCAGCCCCAGCATTTT. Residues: CASGAVNQPQHF.

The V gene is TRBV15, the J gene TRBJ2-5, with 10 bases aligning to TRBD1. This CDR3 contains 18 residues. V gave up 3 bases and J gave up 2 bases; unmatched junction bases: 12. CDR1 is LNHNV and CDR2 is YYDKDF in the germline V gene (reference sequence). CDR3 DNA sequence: TGTGCCACCAGCAGGTCTATCCCGGGACAGGGGTCGCAAGAGACCCAGTACTTC. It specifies CATSRSIPGQGSQETQYF.

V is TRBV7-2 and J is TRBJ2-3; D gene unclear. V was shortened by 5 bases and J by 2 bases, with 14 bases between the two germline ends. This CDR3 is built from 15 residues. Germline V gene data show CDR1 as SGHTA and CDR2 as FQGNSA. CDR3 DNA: TGTGCCAGCAGCCACGCCCCACCGGACACAGATACGCAGTATTTT. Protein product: CASSHAPPDTDTQYF.

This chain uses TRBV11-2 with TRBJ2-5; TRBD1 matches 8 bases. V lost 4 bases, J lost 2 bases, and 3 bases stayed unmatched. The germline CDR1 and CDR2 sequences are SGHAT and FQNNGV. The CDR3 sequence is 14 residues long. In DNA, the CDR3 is TGTGCCAGCAGCTGGGACAGGAGGCAAGAGACCCAGTACTTC. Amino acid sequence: CASSWDRRQETQYF.

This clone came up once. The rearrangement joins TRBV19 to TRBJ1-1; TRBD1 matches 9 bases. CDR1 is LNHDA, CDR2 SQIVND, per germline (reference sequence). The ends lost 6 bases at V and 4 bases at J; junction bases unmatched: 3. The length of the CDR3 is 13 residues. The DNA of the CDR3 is TGTGCCAGTAGCGGACAGGGGACCACTGAAGCTTTCTTT. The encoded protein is CASSGQGTTEAFF.

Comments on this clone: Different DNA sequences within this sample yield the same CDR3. The CDR3 coding sequence is TGTGCCTGGAGTGTAGGAGGAAACACCATATATTTT. Translating it yields CAWSVGGNTIYF. The chain links TRBV30 to TRBJ1-3; D gene unclear. CDR1 GTSNPN and CDR2 SVGIG come from the germline V gene (reference sequence). With 0 bases removed from V and 4 bases from J, the gap between germline ends came to 4 bases. The CDR3 has 12 amino acids.

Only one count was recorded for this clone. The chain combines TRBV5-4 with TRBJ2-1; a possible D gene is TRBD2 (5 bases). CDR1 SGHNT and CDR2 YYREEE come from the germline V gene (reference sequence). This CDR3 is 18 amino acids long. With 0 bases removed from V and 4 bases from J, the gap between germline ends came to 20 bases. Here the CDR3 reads CASSLVVASPSGYNEQFF. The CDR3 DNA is TGTGCCAGCAGCTTGGTAGTGGCTAGCCCCAGCGGATACAATGAGCAGTTCTTC.

The CDR3 loop reads CASGMREGGRNIQYF. In nucleotides, the CDR3 is TGTGCCAGCGGCATGCGGGAGGGCGGTAGAAACATTCAGTACTTC. The rearrangement uses TRBV5-6 and TRBJ2-4, with 9 bases matching TRBD2. After removal of 7 bases from V and 6 bases from J, the junction contained 11 bases not matched to a gene. The germline V gene encodes CDR1 SGHDT and CDR2 YYEEEE. The CDR3 extends over 15 amino acids.

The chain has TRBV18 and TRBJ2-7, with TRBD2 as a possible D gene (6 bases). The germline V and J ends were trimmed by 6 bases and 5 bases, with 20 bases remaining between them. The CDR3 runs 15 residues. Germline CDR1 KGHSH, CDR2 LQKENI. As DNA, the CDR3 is TGTGCCAGCTCTCTCCGGGACTTTAGTAATCACGAGCAGTACTTC. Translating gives CASSLRDFSNHEQYF.

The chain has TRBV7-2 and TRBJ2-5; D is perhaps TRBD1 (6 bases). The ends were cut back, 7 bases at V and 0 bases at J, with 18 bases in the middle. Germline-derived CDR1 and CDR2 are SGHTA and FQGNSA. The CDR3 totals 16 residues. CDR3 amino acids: CASTRTVSPYQETQYF. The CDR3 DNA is TGTGCCAGCACCAGGACAGTCAGCCCTTACCAAGAGACCCAGTACTTC.

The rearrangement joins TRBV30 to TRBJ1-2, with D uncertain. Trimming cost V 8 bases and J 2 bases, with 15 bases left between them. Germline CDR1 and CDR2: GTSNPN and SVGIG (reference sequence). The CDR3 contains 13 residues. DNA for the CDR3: TGTGCCGTTGAGGCTGTAGGGAACTATGGCTACACCTTC. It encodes CAVEAVGNYGYTF. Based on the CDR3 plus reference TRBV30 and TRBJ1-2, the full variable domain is SQTIHQWPATLVQPVGSPLSLECTVEGTSNPNLYWYRQAAGRGLQLLFYSVGIGQISSEVPQNLSASRPQDRQFILSSKKLLLSDSGFYLCAVEAVGNYGYTFGSGTRLTVV.

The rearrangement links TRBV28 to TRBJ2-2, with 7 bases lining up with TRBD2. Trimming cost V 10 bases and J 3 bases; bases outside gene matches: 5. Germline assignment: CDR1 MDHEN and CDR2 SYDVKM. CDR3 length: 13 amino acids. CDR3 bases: TGTGCCACCCTACGGGGGGACACCGGGGAGCTGTTTTTT. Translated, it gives CATLRGDTGELFF.

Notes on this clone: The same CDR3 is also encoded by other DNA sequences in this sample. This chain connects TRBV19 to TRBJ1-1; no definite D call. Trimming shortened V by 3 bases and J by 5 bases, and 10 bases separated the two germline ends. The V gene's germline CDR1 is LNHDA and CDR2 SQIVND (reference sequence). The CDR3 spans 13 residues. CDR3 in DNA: TGTGCCAGTAGTATCAGACCGAATACTGAAGCTTTCTTT. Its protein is CASSIRPNTEAFF.

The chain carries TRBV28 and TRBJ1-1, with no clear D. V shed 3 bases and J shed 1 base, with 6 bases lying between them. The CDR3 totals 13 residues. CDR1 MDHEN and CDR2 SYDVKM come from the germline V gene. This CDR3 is CASSFFRNTEAFF. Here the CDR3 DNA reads TGTGCCAGCAGTTTCTTTCGGAACACTGAAGCTTTCTTT.

In DNA form, the CDR3 reads TGTGCCACCAGCAGAGACACAGTGCAGACCCAGTACTTC. Translated: CATSRDTVQTQYF. The chain links TRBV15 to TRBJ2-5; no firm D call. V shed 0 bases and J shed 6 bases, with 8 bases lying between them. In germline, CDR1 is LNHNV, CDR2 YYDKDF (reference sequence). This CDR3 is 13 amino acids long. Based on the CDR3 plus reference TRBV15 and TRBJ2-5, the full variable domain is DAMVIQNPRYQVTQFGKPVTLSCSQTLNHNVMYWYQQKSSQAPKLLFHYYDKDFNNEADTPDNFQSRRPNTSFCFLDIRSPGLGDTAMYLCATSRDTVQTQYFGPGTRLLVL.

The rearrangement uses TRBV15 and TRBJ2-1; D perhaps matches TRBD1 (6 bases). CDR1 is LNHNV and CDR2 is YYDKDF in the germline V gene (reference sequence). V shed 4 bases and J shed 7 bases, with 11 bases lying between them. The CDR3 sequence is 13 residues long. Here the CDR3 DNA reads TGTGCCACCAGCAACAGGGATTGGAATGAGCAGTTCTTC. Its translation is CATSNRDWNEQFF.

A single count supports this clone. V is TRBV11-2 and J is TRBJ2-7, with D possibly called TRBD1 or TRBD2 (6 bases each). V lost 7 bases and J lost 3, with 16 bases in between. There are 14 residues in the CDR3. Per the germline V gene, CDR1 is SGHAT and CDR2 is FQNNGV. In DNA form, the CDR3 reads TGTGCCAGCACACAGGGACTCCTCAGCTACGAGCAGTACTTC. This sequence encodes CASTQGLLSYEQYF.

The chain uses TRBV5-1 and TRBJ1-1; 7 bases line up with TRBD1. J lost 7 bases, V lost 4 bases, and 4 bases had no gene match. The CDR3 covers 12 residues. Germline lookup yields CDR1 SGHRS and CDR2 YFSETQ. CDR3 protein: CASSRQGGEAFF. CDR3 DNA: TGCGCCAGCAGCCGACAGGGTGGTGAAGCTTTCTTT.

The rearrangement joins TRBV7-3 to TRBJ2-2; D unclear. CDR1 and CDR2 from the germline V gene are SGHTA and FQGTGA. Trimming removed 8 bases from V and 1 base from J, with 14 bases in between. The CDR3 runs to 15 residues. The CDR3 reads CASAERPKNTGELFF. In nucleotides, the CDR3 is TGTGCCAGCGCGGAGAGGCCCAAGAACACCGGGGAGCTGTTTTTT.

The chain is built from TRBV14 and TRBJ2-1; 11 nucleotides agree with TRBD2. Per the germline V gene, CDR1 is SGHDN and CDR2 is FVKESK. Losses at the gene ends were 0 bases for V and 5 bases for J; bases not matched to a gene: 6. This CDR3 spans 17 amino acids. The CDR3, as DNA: TGTGCCAGCAGCCAAGATCGCCTAGCGGGAGGCAACAATGAGCAGTTCTTC. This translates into CASSQDRLAGGNNEQFF.